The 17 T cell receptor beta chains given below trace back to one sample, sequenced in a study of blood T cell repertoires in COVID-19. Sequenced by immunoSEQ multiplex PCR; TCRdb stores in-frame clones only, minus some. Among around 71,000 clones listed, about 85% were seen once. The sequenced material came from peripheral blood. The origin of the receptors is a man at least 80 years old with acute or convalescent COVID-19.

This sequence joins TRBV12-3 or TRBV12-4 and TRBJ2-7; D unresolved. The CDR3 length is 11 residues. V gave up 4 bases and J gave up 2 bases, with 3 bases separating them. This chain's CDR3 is CASSSAYEQYF. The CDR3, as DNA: TGTGCCAGCAGTTCCGCCTACGAGCAGTACTTC.

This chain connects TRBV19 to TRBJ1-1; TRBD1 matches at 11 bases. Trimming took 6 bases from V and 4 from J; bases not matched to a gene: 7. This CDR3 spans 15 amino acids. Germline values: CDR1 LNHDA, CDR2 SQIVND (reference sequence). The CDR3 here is CASSRTGGAATEAFF. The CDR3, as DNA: TGTGCCAGTAGCAGGACAGGGGGCGCGGCCACTGAAGCTTTCTTT.

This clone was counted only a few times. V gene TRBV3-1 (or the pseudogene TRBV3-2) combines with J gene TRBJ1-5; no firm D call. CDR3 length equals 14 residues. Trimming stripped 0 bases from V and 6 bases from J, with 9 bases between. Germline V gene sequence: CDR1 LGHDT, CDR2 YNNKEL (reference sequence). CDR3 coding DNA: TGTGCCAGCAGCCAAGATGGCGAGGCTCAGCCCCAGCATTTT. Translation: CASSQDGEAQPQHF.

CDR3 in DNA: TGCGCCAGCAGCACGGAGTGGGACACTGAAGCTTTCTTT. It encodes CASSTEWDTEAFF. The V call is TRBV5-1, the J call TRBJ1-1; D is undetermined. The CDR3 is made up of 13 amino acids. V was shortened by 4 bases and J by 3 bases, with 10 bases between the two germline ends. Germline V lookup: CDR1 SGHRS, CDR2 YFSETQ.

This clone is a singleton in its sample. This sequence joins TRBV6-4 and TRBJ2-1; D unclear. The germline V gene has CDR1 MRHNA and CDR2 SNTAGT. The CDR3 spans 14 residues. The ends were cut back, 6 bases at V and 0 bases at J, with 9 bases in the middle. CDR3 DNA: TGTGCCAGCAGAGCTCTGAGCTCCTACAATGAGCAGTTCTTC. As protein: CASRALSSYNEQFF.

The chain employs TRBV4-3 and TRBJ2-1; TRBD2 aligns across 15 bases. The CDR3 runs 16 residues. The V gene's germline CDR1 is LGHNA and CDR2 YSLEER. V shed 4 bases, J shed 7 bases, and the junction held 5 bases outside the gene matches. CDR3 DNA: TGCGCCAGCAGCCCCCGGACTAGCGGGAGGGCTAATGAGCAGTTCTTC. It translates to CASSPRTSGRANEQFF.

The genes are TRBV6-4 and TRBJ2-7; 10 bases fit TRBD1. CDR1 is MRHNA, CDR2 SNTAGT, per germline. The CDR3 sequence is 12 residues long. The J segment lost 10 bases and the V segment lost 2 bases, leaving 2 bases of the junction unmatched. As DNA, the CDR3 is TGTGCCAGCAGTGACGGGACAGGGGCTCAGTACTTC. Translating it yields CASSDGTGAQYF.

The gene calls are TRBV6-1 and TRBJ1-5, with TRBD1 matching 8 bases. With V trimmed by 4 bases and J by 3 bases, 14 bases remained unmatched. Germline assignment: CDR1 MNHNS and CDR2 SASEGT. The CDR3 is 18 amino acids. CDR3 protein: CASSVMTGASNFNQPQHF. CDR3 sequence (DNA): TGTGCCAGCAGTGTAATGACAGGGGCATCCAATTTCAATCAGCCCCAGCATTTT.

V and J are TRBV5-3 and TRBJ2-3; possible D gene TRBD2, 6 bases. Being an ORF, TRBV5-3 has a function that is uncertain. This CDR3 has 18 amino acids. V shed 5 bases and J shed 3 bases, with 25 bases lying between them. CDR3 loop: CARRRGSGPSFETDTQYF. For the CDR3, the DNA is TGTGCCAGAAGACGCGGTAGCGGTCCGAGCTTCGAGACAGATACGCAGTATTTT.

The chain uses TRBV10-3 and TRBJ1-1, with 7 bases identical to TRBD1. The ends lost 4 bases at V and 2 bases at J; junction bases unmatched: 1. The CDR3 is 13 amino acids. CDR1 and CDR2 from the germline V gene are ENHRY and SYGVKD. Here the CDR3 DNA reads TGTGCCATCAGTGCAGGGGGAAACACTGAAGCTTTCTTT. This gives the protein CAISAGGNTEAFF.

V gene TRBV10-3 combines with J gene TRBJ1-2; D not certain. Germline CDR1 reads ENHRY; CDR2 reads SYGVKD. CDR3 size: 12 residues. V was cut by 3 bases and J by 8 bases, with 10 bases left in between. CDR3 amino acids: CAISESPQGYTF. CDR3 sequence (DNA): TGTGCCATCAGTGAATCCCCCCAGGGCTACACCTTC.

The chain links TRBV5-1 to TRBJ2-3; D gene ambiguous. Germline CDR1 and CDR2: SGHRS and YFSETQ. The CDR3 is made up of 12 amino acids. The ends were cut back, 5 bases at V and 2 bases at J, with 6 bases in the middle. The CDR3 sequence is CASSFNTDTQYF. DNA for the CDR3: TGCGCCAGCAGTTTTAACACAGATACGCAGTATTTT.

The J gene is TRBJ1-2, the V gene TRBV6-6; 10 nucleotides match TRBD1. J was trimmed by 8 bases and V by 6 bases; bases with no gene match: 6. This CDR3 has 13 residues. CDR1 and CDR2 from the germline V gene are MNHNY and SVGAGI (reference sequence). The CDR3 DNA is TGTGCCAGCAGGACAGGGGGCCCTGGGGGCTACACCTTC. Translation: CASRTGGPGGYTF.

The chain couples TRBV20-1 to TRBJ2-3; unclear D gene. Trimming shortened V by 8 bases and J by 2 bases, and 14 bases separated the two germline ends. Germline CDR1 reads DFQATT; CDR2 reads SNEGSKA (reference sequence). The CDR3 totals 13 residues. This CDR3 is CSPRGANTDTQYF. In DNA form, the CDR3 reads TGCAGTCCTCGTGGAGCAAACACAGATACGCAGTATTTT.

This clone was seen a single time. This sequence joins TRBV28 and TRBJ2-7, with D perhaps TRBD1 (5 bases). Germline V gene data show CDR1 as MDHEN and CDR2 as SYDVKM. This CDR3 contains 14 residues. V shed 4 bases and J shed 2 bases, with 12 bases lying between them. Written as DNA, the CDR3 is TGTGCCAGCAGTTCCCGGACATTTGCCTACGAGCAGTACTTC. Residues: CASSSRTFAYEQYF.

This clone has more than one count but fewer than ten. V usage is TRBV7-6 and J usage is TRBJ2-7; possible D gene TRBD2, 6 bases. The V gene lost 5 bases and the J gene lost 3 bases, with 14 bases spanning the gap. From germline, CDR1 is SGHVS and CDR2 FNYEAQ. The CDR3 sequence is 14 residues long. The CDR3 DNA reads TGTGCCAGCAGCCTCATGGAGGGTCTCTACGAGCAGTACTTC. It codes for CASSLMEGLYEQYF. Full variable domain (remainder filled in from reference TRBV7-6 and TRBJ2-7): GAGVSQSPRYKVTKRGQDVALRCDPISGHVSLYWYRQALGQGPEFLTYFNYEAQQDKSGLPNDRFSAERPEGSISTLTIQRTEQRDSAMYRCASSLMEGLYEQYFGPGTRLTVT.

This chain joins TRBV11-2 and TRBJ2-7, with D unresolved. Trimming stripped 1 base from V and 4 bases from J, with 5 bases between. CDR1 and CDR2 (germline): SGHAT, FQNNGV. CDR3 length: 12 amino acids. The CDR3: CASSLVPYEQYF. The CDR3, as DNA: TGTGCCAGCAGCTTAGTCCCGTACGAGCAGTACTTC.